Presented here are 27 T cell receptor beta chains from one specimen sequenced in a study of T cells after yellow fever vaccination. TCRdb re-called the 5' RACE reads through MiXCR, storing one row per CDR3 protein. Among 250,000 or so distinct CDR3 sequences listed, roughly 4% were seen once. Sequences were derived from PBMCs, sampled 15 days after the yellow fever booster vaccination. The receptor set was obtained from a man between 18 and 35 years old who received the YFV17D yellow fever vaccine.

Many counts were recorded for this clonotype. V gene TRBV30 combines with J gene TRBJ2-7; TRBD2 is a possible D gene (5 bases). The CDR3 has 15 amino acids. In germline, CDR1 is GTSNPN, CDR2 SVGIG (reference sequence). Trimming left V 1 base short and J 4 bases short, with 17 bases between. The CDR3 spells CAWSAGLPVIYEQYF. In DNA, the CDR3 is TGTGCCTGGAGTGCTGGACTCCCAGTGATTTACGAGCAGTACTTC.

This clonotype showed up many times. The V gene is TRBV9, the J gene TRBJ1-1; D unclear. CDR3 size: 16 residues. Between the trimmed V and J ends, which lost 2 bases and 3 bases, there was a span of 17 bases. The germline V gene encodes CDR1 SGDLS and CDR2 YYNGEE. The chain's CDR3 is CASSVGPGRRDTEAFF. The CDR3 DNA is TGTGCCAGCAGCGTTGGACCTGGACGAAGGGACACTGAAGCTTTCTTT.

This clonotype was recorded at least ten times. The chain uses TRBV4-3 and TRBJ1-1, with D unresolved. Germline V lookup: CDR1 LGHNA, CDR2 YSLEER. The V gene lost 2 bases and the J gene lost 1 base, with 11 bases spanning the gap. This CDR3 contains 15 residues. CDR3 DNA sequence: TGCGCCAGCAGCCAACATCGGACTGCGAACACTGAAGCTTTCTTT. Amino acid sequence: CASSQHRTANTEAFF.

This clonotype was seen repeatedly, ten times or more. The V gene is TRBV28, the J gene TRBJ1-1; TRBD1 matches 8 bases. CDR1 and CDR2 (germline): MDHEN, SYDVKM. The CDR3 is 16 amino acids. The ends lost 10 bases at V and 0 bases at J; junction bases unmatched: 13. The CDR3, as DNA: TGTGCCACCTATCTGACACAGGGGGGTTTGAACACTGAAGCTTTCTTT. Protein: CATYLTQGGLNTEAFF.

This clonotype was seen repeatedly, ten times or more. This chain joins TRBV7-8 and TRBJ2-1, with TRBD2 matching 9 bases. CDR3 length equals 16 residues. Germline V lookup: CDR1 SGHVS, CDR2 FQNEAQ. V lost 4 bases and J lost 0; bases outside the gene matches: 4. In nucleotides, the CDR3 is TGTGCCAGCAGCTCGCCGGGACTAGCCTCCTACAATGAGCAGTTCTTC. This sequence encodes CASSSPGLASYNEQFF.

In its sample, this clonotype was seen many times. This chain connects TRBV4-2 to TRBJ2-7, with 10 positions matching TRBD2. Germline CDR1 reads LGHNA; CDR2 reads YNFKEQ. The CDR3 length is 16 residues. V lost 4 bases and J lost 0; bases outside the gene matches: 6. The CDR3 sequence: CASSRLAGDGSYEQYF. In DNA, the CDR3 is TGTGCCAGCAGCCGTCTAGCGGGGGACGGCTCCTACGAGCAGTACTTC.

This clonotype was recorded at least ten times. The V gene is TRBV4-1, the J gene TRBJ1-1; the D is unclear. In germline, CDR1 is MGHRA, CDR2 YSYEKL. The CDR3 contains 13 residues. V lost 4 bases to trimming and J lost 1 base, with 7 bases between them. This chain's CDR3 is CASSPRENTEAFF. The CDR3 nucleotides are TGCGCCAGCAGCCCCCGGGAGAACACTGAAGCTTTCTTT.

The rearrangement uses TRBV10-1 and TRBJ1-1; D unclear. The V gene's germline CDR1 is WNHNN and CDR2 SYGVQD (reference sequence). CDR3 size: 13 residues. The V and J ends lost 3 bases and 0 bases respectively, with 5 bases between them. The CDR3 loop reads CASSDQVNTEAFF. The CDR3 region has the DNA TGCGCCAGCAGTGACCAGGTGAACACTGAAGCTTTCTTT.

This clonotype showed up just a few times. The chain couples TRBV7-8 to TRBJ2-4; weak D call: TRBD2 (6 bases). Trimming took off 5 bases at V and 0 bases at J, with 14 bases between the two ends. Germline lookup yields CDR1 SGHVS and CDR2 FQNEAQ. The CDR3 runs to 16 residues. CDR3 DNA: TGTGCCAGCAGCCGCCGGATCGGGGGAGCCAAAAACATTCAGTACTTC. It encodes CASSRRIGGAKNIQYF. The whole variable domain, remainder taken from reference TRBV7-8 and TRBJ2-4, is GAGVSQSPRYKVAKRGQDVALRCDPISGHVSLFWYQQALGQGPEFLTYFQNEAQLDKSGLPSDRFFAERPEGSVSTLKIQRTQQEDSAVYLCASSRRIGGAKNIQYFGAGTRLSVL.

The table lists this clonotype with many counts. The gene calls are TRBV5-1 and TRBJ2-5; possibly TRBD2 for D (7 bases). CDR1 is SGHRS and CDR2 is YFSETQ in the germline V gene. Deletions cut 1 base from V and 10 bases from J, with 17 bases between. The CDR3 has 14 residues. The CDR3 region is CASSLTAGAGDQYF. For the CDR3, the DNA is TGCGCCAGCAGCTTGACCGCGGGGGCGGGGGACCAGTACTTC.

This clonotype was found many times. The J gene is TRBJ1-2, the V gene TRBV15; 7 bases align to TRBD1. Unmatched junction bases numbered 5, after V lost 3 bases and J lost 4 bases. CDR3 length: 14 amino acids. Germline V gene sequence: CDR1 LNHNV, CDR2 YYDKDF (reference sequence). The CDR3 bases are TGTGCCACCAGCAGCGACAGGGAAGGCTATGGCTACACCTTC. This gives the protein CATSSDREGYGYTF.

This clonotype was seen many times. An end of the junction differs from the germline gene, which may be a read error. The CDR3 coding sequence is TGTGCCAGCAGCTTAGCCTTCGAGGGAGGAGGCTATTTC. It is translated as CASSLAFEGGGYF. The chain is built from TRBV7-2 and TRBJ2-3; a weak D match, TRBD2 (6 bases). The CDR3 is made up of 13 amino acids. Per the germline V gene, CDR1 is SGHTA and CDR2 is FQGNSA.

This clonotype has ten or more counts. The gene calls are TRBV20-1 and TRBJ2-3; 8 nucleotides align to TRBD2. The germline V gene has CDR1 DFQATT and CDR2 SNEGSKA (reference sequence). V shed 4 bases, J shed 2 bases, and the junction held 5 bases outside the gene matches. This CDR3 region has 14 residues. CDR3 nucleotides: TGCAGTGCTACGGGGGGGGGCCCCACAGATACGCAGTATTTT. Protein: CSATGGGPTDTQYF.

This clonotype was detected many times. V usage is TRBV7-9 and J usage is TRBJ2-7, with 7 bases lining up with TRBD1. The CDR3 runs 15 residues. The trim removed 4 bases at V and 7 bases at J, leaving 13 bases unmatched. Germline V lookup: CDR1 SEHNR, CDR2 FQNEAQ (reference sequence). DNA for the CDR3: TGTGCCAGCAGCTCCGACTGGGACAGCCTTACGGAGCAGTACTTC. Its translation: CASSSDWDSLTEQYF.

Only a few counts were recorded for this clonotype. The V call is TRBV4-1, the J call TRBJ1-1; D ambiguous. Trimming shortened V by 1 base and J by 8 bases, and 11 bases separated the two germline ends. The CDR3 extends over 13 amino acids. Germline V gene lookup returns CDR1 MGHRA and CDR2 YSYEKL. CDR3 in amino acids: CASSQVPSSEAFF. CDR3 sequence (DNA): TGCGCCAGCAGCCAAGTTCCTAGTAGCGAAGCTTTCTTT.

Many counts were recorded for this clonotype. The chain is built from TRBV20-1 and TRBJ1-5, with unresolved D. V was clipped by 3 bases and J by 2 bases, with 20 bases between them. The CDR3 is made up of 17 amino acids. Germline V lookup: CDR1 DFQATT, CDR2 SNEGSKA (reference sequence). The DNA for the CDR3 is TGCAGTGCTAGTGCCAGGTCCCAGTTAAGTGGCAATCAGCCCCAGCATTTT. It encodes CSASARSQLSGNQPQHF.

This clonotype appeared many times. This chain joins TRBV18 and TRBJ2-3, with D perhaps TRBD1 (6 bases). Germline V lookup: CDR1 KGHSH, CDR2 LQKENI. V shed 5 bases and J shed 2 bases, with 11 bases lying between them. The CDR3 consists of 14 residues. This chain's CDR3 is CASSSGQITDTQYF. For the CDR3, the DNA is TGTGCCAGCTCATCAGGACAGATCACAGATACGCAGTATTTT.

This clonotype came up many times. The rearrangement joins TRBV10-3 to TRBJ1-4; D is perhaps TRBD1 (6 bases). Germline V gene sequence: CDR1 ENHRY, CDR2 SYGVKD. The CDR3 loop spans 15 amino acids. The ends were cut back, 2 bases at V and 7 bases at J, with 14 bases in the middle. In DNA, the CDR3 is TGTGCCATCAGTGAGCGGGGCAGGGGAGGTGAAAAACTGTTTTTT. Residues: CAISERGRGGEKLFF.

This clonotype was counted many times. The chain carries TRBV11-2 and TRBJ2-7; TRBD2 matches 11 bases. The V gene end was trimmed by 3 bases and the J gene end by 5 bases; junction bases not matched to a gene: 15. The CDR3 spans 18 residues. Germline assignment: CDR1 SGHAT and CDR2 FQNNGV. As DNA, the CDR3 is TGTGCCAGCAGCTTCGGGACGTACTCTAGCGGGGGGTACGACGAGCAGTACTTC. It encodes CASSFGTYSSGGYDEQYF.

This clonotype was counted many times. The rearrangement joins TRBV19 to TRBJ1-1, with a tentative D call TRBD1 (5 bases). The CDR3 loop spans 12 amino acids. The ends were cut back, 3 bases at V and 5 bases at J, with 7 bases in the middle. In germline, CDR1 is LNHDA, CDR2 SQIVND (reference sequence). The CDR3: CASSIQGTEAFF. CDR3 DNA: TGTGCCAGTAGTATCCAGGGAACTGAAGCTTTCTTT.

Many counts were recorded for this clonotype. The rearrangement links TRBV7-2 to TRBJ2-5; D is ambiguous. CDR1 SGHTA and CDR2 FQGNSA come from the germline V gene. CDR3 length equals 15 residues. V lost 1 base to trimming and J lost 5 bases, with 14 bases between them. The CDR3 sequence is CASSLDAPPVETQYF. The CDR3 DNA reads TGTGCCAGCAGCTTAGATGCTCCCCCGGTCGAGACCCAGTACTTC. Full variable domain (missing parts from reference TRBV7-2 and TRBJ2-5): GAGVSQSPSNKVTEKGKDVELRCDPISGHTALYWYRQSLGQGLEFLIYFQGNSAPDKSGLPSDRFSAERTGGSVSTLTIQRTQQEDSAVYLCASSLDAPPVETQYFGPGTRLLVL.

This clonotype appeared many times. The chain employs TRBV5-6 and TRBJ2-5; D perhaps matches TRBD2 (5 bases). Germline assignment: CDR1 SGHDT and CDR2 YYEEEE. V was pared by 1 base and J by 5 bases, with 9 bases between. The CDR3 runs to 13 residues. CDR3 DNA sequence: TGTGCCAGCAGCTTGACTAGTGTGGAGACCCAGTACTTC. It translates to CASSLTSVETQYF.

This clonotype has a count of ten or more. The rearrangement links TRBV5-6 to TRBJ1-6; D may be TRBD1 (5 bases). Germline V gene sequence: CDR1 SGHDT, CDR2 YYEEEE. V was pared by 4 bases and J by 7 bases, with 18 bases between. This CDR3 comprises 16 residues. CDR3 DNA: TGTGCCAGCAGCCCCGGTTCTGGGGGGTTAAATTCACCCCTCCACTTT. Amino acids: CASSPGSGGLNSPLHF.

This clonotype occurred many times. The gene calls are TRBV6-5 and TRBJ1-5, with D maybe TRBD1 (6 bases). V lost 8 bases to trimming and J lost 0 bases, with 14 bases between them. The CDR3 runs to 15 residues. CDR1 MNHEY and CDR2 SVGAGI come from the germline V gene. The CDR3 DNA reads TGTGCCAGCGGGGGCAGAGCCTATAGCAATCAGCCCCAGCATTTT. Its translation: CASGGRAYSNQPQHF.

The sample holds many counts of this clonotype. The chain couples TRBV5-1 to TRBJ1-2; D remains unclear. This CDR3 has 14 amino acids. Germline lookup yields CDR1 SGHRS and CDR2 YFSETQ. The V gene lost 4 bases and the J gene lost 4 bases, with 14 bases spanning the gap. The CDR3 here is CASSPGDFSYGYTF. The CDR3 coding sequence is TGCGCCAGCAGCCCTGGAGATTTTTCCTATGGCTACACCTTC.

This clonotype showed up many times. The chain has TRBV6-2 or TRBV6-3 and TRBJ2-3; tentative D call: TRBD1 (6 bases). Germline V gives CDR1 MNHEY, CDR2 SVGEGT. With 8 bases removed from V and 5 bases from J, the gap between germline ends came to 20 bases. CDR3 length: 15 amino acids. CDR3 sequence reads: CASSPGHRVGDTQYF. The DNA of the CDR3 is TGTGCCAGCTCCCCCGGTCACAGGGTTGGAGATACGCAGTATTTT.

This clonotype was observed many times. The V call is TRBV20-1, the J call TRBJ1-1, with 8 bases that match TRBD1. With V trimmed by 3 bases and J by 4 bases, 7 bases remained unmatched. CDR3 length: 14 residues. The germline V gene has CDR1 DFQATT and CDR2 SNEGSKA (reference sequence). CDR3 region: CSASWGQAGTEAFF. CDR3 in DNA: TGCAGTGCTAGTTGGGGACAGGCTGGCACTGAAGCTTTCTTT.